This TCR beta chain was captured in a study of cytomegalovirus exposure and HLA in healthy donors. Study overall: In a later analysis, the roughly 120 validation repertoires were reported to have used the same platform as the roughly 610 first-cohort repertoires. Findings and limits, study-wide: It was reported that the classifier diagnosed cytomegalovirus status with high specificity and sensitivity in both the original and validation cohorts. The study recorded over 150 TCR beta chains that were cytomegalovirus-associated.

Generated by immunoSEQ multiplex PCR, the TCRdb table keeps only in-frame clones and is missing some. Of under 200,000 clones listed, about nine tenths are singletons. Germline V gene sequence: CDR1 KGHSH, CDR2 LQKENI. The junction had 11 bases not matched to a gene; V was cut back by 5 bases and J by 1 base. The CDR3 spans 17 residues. Remarks on this clone: Its antigen is unidentified.

The chain carries TRBV18 and TRBJ2-7, with 10 nucleotides matching TRBD2. Sequenced sample: PBMCs. This TCR was sampled from a man younger than 35 in good health and CMV-seropositive. The CDR3 protein is CASSNPLSGRPSYEQYF. The CDR3 DNA follows: TGTGCCAGCTCAAACCCCCTTAGCGGGAGGCCATCCTACGAGCAGTACTTC.